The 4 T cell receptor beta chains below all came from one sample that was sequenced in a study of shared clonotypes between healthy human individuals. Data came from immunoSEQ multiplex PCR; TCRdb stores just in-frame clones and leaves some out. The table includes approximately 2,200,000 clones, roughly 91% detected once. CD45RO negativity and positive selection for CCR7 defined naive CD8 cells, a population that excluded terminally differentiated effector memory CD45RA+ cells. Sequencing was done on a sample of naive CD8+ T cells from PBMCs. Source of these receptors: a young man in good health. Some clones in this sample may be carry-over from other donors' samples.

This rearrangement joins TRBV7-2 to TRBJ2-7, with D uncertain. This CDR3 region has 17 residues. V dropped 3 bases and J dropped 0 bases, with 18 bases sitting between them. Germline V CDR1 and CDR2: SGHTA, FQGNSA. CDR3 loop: CASSLTGPRGFSYEQYF. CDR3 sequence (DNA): TGTGCCAGCAGCTTGACCGGCCCGCGTGGGTTCTCCTACGAGCAGTACTTC.

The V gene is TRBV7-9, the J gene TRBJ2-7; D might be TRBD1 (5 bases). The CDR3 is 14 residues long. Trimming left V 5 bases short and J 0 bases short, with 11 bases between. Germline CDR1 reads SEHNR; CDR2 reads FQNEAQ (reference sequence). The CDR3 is CASSVDGASYEQYF. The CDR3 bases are TGTGCCAGCAGCGTTGATGGGGCCTCCTACGAGCAGTACTTC.

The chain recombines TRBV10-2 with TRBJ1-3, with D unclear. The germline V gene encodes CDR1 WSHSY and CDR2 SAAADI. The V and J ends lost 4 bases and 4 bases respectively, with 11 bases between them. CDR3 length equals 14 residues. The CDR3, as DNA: TGCGCCAGCAGTGGACGAGGATCCGGAAACACCATATATTTT. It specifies CASSGRGSGNTIYF.

This chain's CDR3 is CASSFMSYNEQFF. CDR3 DNA: TGTGCCAGCAGTTTTATGAGCTACAATGAGCAGTTCTTC. The rearrangement joins TRBV27 to TRBJ2-1; D is unclear. This CDR3 region has 13 residues. Trimming pared 3 bases from V and 3 bases from J, leaving 6 bases between. Germline V gene lookup returns CDR1 MNHEY and CDR2 SMNVEV (reference sequence).